Following are 2 T cell receptor beta chains from one sample sequenced in a study of tumor and adjacent non-tumor tissue in lung cancer. This sample's RNA came from whole unsorted tissue. The normal lung tissue was taken more than 3 cm from the tumor edge. Three rounds of nested PCR, following a modified ARM-PCR protocol, produced the TCRbeta library. TCRdb re-analysed the multiplex PCR reads in MiXCR, keeping a single row per CDR3 protein. The repertoire holds about 67,000 distinct CDR3 sequences, with around 82% as singletons. Input material: distant non-tumor lung tissue. These receptors were collected from a man between 60 and 75 years old with non-small cell lung cancer.

V is TRBV5-6 and J is TRBJ1-6; D unclear. Germline V gene data show CDR1 as SGHDT and CDR2 as YYEEEE. Trimming left V 1 base short and J 14 bases short, with 19 bases between. CDR3 size: 15 residues. CDR3 DNA: TGTGCCAGCAGCTTGAGGCACGGGAGTGGATCAGCCCTCCACTTT. This translates into CASSLRHGSGSALHF.

This clonotype was seen at least ten times. V usage is TRBV20-1 and J usage is TRBJ2-5; the D gene is possibly TRBD2 (5 bases). CDR3 length: 15 amino acids. Germline lookup yields CDR1 DFQATT and CDR2 SNEGSKA (reference sequence). V was trimmed by 0 bases and J by 2 bases, leaving 13 bases between them. The CDR3 loop reads CSARDDGREQETQYF. In DNA, the CDR3 is TGCAGTGCTAGAGATGACGGCCGGGAACAAGAGACCCAGTACTTC.